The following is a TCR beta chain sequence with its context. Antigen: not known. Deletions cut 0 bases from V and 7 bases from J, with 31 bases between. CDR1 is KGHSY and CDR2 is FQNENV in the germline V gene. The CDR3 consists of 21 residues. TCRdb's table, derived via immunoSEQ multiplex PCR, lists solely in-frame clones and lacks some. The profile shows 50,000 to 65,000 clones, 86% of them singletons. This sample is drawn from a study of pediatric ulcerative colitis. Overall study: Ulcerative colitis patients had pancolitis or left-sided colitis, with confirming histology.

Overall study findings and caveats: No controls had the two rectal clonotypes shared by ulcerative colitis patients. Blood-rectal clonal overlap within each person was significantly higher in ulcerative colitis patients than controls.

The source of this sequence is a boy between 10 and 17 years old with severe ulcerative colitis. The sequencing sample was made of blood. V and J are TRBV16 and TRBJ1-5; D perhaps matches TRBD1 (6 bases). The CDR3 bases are TGTGCCAGCAGCCAATCACTGGGAGTAATTGCCCCTACAGGGTTACGCCAGCCCCAGCATTTT. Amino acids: CASSQSLGVIAPTGLRQPQHF.